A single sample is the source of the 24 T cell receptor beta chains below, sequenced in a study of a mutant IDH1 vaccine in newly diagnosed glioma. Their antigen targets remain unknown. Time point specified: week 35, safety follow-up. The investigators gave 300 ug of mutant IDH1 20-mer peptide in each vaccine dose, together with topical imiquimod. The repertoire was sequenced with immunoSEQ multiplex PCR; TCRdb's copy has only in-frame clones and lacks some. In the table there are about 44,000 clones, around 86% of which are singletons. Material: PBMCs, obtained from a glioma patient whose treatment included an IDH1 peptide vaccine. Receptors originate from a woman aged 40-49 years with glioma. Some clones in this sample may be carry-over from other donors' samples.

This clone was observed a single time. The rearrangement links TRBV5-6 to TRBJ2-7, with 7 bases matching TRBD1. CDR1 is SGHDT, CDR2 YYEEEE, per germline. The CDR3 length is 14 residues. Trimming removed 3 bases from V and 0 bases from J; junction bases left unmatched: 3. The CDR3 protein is CASSSGTASYEQYF. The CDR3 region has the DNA TGTGCCAGCAGCTCGGGGACAGCCTCCTACGAGCAGTACTTC.

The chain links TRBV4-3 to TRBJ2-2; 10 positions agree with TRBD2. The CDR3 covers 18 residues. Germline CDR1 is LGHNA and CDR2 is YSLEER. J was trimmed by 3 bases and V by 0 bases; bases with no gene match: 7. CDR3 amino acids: CASSQDSLAGVHTGELFF. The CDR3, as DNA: TGCGCCAGCAGCCAAGATAGCCTAGCGGGAGTGCACACCGGGGAGCTGTTTTTT.

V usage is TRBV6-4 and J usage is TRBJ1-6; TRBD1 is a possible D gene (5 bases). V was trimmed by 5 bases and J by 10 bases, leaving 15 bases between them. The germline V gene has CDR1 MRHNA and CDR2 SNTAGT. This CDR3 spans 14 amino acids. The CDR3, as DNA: TGTGCCAGCAGTCTGGAGGGGACGGGATCACCCCTCCACTTT. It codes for CASSLEGTGSPLHF.

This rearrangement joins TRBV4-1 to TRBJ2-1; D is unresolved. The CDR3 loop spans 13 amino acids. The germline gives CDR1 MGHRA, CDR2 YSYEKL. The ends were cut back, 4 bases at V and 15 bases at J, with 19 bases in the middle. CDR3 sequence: CASSPLTSDLRFF. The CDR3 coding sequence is TGCGCCAGCAGCCCACTGACAAGCGATTTGCGGTTCTTC.

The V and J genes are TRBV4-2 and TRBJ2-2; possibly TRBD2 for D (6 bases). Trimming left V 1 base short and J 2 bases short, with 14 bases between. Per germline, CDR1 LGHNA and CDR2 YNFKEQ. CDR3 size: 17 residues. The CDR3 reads CASSQGPSEINTGELFF. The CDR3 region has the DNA TGTGCCAGCAGCCAAGGGCCTAGCGAAATAAACACCGGGGAGCTGTTTTTT.

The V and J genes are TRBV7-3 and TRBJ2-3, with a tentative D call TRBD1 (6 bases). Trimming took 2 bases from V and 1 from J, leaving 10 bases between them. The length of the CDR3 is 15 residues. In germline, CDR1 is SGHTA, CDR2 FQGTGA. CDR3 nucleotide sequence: TGTGCCAGCAGCTTACGGTCAGGGGGCACAGATACGCAGTATTTT. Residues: CASSLRSGGTDTQYF.

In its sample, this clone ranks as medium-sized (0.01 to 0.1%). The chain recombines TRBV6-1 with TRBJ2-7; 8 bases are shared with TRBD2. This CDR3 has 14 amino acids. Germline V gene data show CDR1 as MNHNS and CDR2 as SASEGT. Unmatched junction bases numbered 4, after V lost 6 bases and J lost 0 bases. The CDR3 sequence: CASRETSVSYEQYF. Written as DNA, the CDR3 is TGTGCCAGCAGGGAGACTAGCGTCTCCTACGAGCAGTACTTC.

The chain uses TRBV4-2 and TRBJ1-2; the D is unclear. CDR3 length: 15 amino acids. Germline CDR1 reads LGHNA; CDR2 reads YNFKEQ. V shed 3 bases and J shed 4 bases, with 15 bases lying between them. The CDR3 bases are TGTGCCAGCAGCCATGAAGACCGGGGTACCTATGGCTACACCTTC. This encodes CASSHEDRGTYGYTF.

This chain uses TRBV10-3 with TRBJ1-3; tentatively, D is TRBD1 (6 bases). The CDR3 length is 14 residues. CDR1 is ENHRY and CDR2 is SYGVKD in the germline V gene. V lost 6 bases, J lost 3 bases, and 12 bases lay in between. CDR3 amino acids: CAISSQGGGNTIYF. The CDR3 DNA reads TGTGCCATCAGCTCACAGGGCGGTGGAAACACCATATATTTT.

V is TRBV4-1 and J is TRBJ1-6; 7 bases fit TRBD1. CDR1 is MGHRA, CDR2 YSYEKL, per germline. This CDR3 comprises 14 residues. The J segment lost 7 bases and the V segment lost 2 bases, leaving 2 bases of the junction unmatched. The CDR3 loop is CASSQNRGNSPLHF. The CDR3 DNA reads TGCGCCAGCAGCCAAAACAGGGGAAATTCACCCCTCCACTTT.

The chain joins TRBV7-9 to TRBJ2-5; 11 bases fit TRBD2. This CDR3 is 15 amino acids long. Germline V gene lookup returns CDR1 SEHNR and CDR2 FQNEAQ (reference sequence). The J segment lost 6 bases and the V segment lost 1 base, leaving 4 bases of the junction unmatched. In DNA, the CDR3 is TGTGCCAGCAGCTTAGAACTAGCGGGGGCCCAGACCCAGTACTTC. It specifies CASSLELAGAQTQYF. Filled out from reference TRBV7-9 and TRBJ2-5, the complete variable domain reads DTGVSQNPRHKITKRGQNVTFRCDPISEHNRLYWYRQTLGQGPEFLTYFQNEAQLEKSRLLSDRFSAERPKGSFSTLEIQRTEQGDSAMYLCASSLELAGAQTQYFGPGTRLLVL.

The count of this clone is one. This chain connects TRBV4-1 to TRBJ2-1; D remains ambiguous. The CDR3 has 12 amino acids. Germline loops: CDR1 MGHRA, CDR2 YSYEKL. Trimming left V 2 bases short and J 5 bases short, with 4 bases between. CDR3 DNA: TGCGCCAGCAGCCAAATAAACAATGAGCAGTTCTTC. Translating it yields CASSQINNEQFF.

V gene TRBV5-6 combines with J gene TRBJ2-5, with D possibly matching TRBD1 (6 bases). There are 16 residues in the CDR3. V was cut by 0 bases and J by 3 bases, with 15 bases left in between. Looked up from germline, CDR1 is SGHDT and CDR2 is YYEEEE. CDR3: CASSLAGRGGKETQYF. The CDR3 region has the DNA TGTGCCAGCAGCTTGGCGGGTCGAGGGGGAAAAGAGACCCAGTACTTC.

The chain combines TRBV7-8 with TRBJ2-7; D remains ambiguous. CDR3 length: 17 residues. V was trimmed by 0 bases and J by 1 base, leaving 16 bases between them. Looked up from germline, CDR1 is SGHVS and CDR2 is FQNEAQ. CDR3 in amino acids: CASSLAGAVLGSYEQYF. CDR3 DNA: TGTGCCAGCAGCTTAGCCGGTGCAGTTTTAGGGTCCTACGAGCAGTACTTC.

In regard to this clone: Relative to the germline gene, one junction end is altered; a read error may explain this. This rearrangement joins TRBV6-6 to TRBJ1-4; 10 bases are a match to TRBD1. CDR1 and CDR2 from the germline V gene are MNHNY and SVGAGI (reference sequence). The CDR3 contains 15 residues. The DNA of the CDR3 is TGTGCCTGCAGTCTACCGGGACAGGGGATACCTATCCTGTTTTTT. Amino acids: CACSLPGQGIPILFF.

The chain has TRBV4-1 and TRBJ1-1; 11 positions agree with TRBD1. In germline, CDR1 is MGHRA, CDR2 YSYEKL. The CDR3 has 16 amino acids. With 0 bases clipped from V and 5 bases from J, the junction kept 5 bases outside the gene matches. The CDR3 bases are TGCGCCAGCAGCCAAGATACAGGGACAGGGGGGACTGAAGCTTTCTTT. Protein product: CASSQDTGTGGTEAFF.

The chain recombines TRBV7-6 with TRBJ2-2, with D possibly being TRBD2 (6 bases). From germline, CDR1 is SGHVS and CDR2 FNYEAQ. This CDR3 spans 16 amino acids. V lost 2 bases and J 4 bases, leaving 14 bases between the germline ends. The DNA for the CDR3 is TGTGCCAGCAGCTTAAAGGAACGGGGAGGCACCGGGGAGCTGTTTTTT. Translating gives CASSLKERGGTGELFF. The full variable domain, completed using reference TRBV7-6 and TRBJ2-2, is GAGVSQSPRYKVTKRGQDVALRCDPISGHVSLYWYRQALGQGPEFLTYFNYEAQQDKSGLPNDRFSAERPEGSISTLTIQRTEQRDSAMYRCASSLKERGGTGELFFGEGSRLTVL.

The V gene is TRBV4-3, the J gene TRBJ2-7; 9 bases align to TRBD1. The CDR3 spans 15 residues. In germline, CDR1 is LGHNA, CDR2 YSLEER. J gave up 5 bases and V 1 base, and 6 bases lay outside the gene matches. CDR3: CASSQGTGDLNEQYF. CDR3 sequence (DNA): TGCGCCAGCAGCCAAGGGACAGGGGACTTGAACGAGCAGTACTTC.

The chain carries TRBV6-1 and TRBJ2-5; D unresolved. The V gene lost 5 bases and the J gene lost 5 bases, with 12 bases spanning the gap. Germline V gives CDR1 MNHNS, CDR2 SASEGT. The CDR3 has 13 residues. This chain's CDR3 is CASSPGVAETQYF. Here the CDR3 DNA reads TGTGCCAGCAGTCCAGGAGTCGCGGAGACCCAGTACTTC.

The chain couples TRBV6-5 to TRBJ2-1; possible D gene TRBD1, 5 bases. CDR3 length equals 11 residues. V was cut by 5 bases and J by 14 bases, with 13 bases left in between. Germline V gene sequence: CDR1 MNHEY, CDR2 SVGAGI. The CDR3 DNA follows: TGTGCCAGCAGTGAGGACACGAACGAGTTCTTC. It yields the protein CASSEDTNEFF.

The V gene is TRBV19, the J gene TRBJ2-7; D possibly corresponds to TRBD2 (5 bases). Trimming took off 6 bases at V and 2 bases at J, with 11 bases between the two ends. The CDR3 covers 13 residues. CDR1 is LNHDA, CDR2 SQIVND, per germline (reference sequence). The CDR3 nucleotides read TGTGCCAGTAGGGGTAGAGGGACCTACGAGCAGTACTTC. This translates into CASRGRGTYEQYF.

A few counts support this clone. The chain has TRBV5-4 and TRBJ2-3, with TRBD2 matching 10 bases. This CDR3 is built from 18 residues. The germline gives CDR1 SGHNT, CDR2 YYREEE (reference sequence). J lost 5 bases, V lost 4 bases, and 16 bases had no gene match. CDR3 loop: CASSIPWEREGQGDTQYF. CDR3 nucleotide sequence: TGTGCCAGCAGCATTCCCTGGGAGCGGGAGGGCCAGGGAGATACGCAGTATTTT.

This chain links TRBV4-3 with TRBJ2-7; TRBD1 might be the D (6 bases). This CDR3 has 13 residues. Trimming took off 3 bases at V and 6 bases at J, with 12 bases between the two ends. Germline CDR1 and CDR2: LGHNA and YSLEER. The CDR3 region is CASSQETGPEQYF. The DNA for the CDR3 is TGCGCCAGCAGCCAGGAAACAGGGCCCGAGCAGTACTTC.

CDR3 protein: CASSLGQVQYF. The DNA for the CDR3 is TGTGCCAGCAGCCTGGGGCAGGTTCAGTACTTC. This chain joins TRBV28 and TRBJ2-7; TRBD1 is a possible D gene (5 bases). There are 11 residues in the CDR3. Deletions cut 6 bases from V and 10 bases from J, with 13 bases between. The germline gives CDR1 MDHEN, CDR2 SYDVKM.